A single sample is the source of the 16 T cell receptor beta chains below, sequenced in a study of identical twins. TCRdb fed the 5' RACE reads into MiXCR, producing one record per CDR3 protein. The table has 1.5 million to 2 million distinct CDR3 sequences, more than 30% seen once; the top ten hold about 0.27%. Sequencing used cord blood. These receptors originate from a newborn girl in good health.

The V call is TRBV2, the J call TRBJ2-3; 9 positions agree with TRBD2. Germline values: CDR1 SNHLY, CDR2 FYNNEI. Trimming at V came to 11 bases and at J to 0 bases, leaving 9 bases not matched to a gene. The length of the CDR3 is 15 residues. The CDR3, as DNA: TGTGCCGGCAAACGGCGGGGGGGAAGCACAGATACGCAGTATTTT. It specifies CAGKRRGGSTDTQYF. Full variable domain (remainder filled in from reference TRBV2 and TRBJ2-3): EPEVTQTPSHQVTQMGQEVILRCVPISNHLYFYWYRQILGQKVEFLVSFYNNEISEKSEIFDDQFSVERPDGSNFTLKIRSTKLEDSAMYFCAGKRRGGSTDTQYFGPGTRLTVL.

V is TRBV6-6 and J is TRBJ1-2, with TRBD1 matching 7 bases. Unmatched junction bases numbered 6, after V lost 0 bases and J lost 8 bases. CDR3 length: 14 residues. Germline V lookup: CDR1 MNHNY, CDR2 SVGAGI (reference sequence). CDR3: CASSYSDRSGGYTF. The CDR3 DNA sequence: TGTGCCAGCAGTTACTCGGACAGGTCGGGGGGCTACACCTTC.

The chain has TRBV15 and TRBJ2-1; 8 nucleotides agree with TRBD1. The CDR3 has 15 amino acids. CDR1 is LNHNV, CDR2 YYDKDF, per germline (reference sequence). The J segment lost 0 bases and the V segment lost 8 bases, leaving 6 bases of the junction unmatched. CDR3 bases: TGTGCCACCGGCGTCGGGACAGGCTCCTACAATGAGCAGTTCTTC. Protein product: CATGVGTGSYNEQFF.

The chain joins TRBV6-1 to TRBJ1-1, with D unresolved. Germline values: CDR1 MNHNS, CDR2 SASEGT. CDR3 length equals 13 residues. V lost 7 bases to trimming and J lost 1 base, with 10 bases between them. CDR3 residues: CASTKDGNTEAFF. In DNA, the CDR3 is TGTGCCAGCACCAAGGACGGGAACACTGAAGCTTTCTTT.

The rearrangement uses TRBV10-3 and TRBJ2-1; 10 bases align to TRBD2. Germline CDR1 ENHRY, CDR2 SYGVKD. This CDR3 is 14 amino acids long. V trimming: 11 bases; J trimming: 6 bases; junction bases outside the gene matches: 10. CDR3 protein: CAVREREGLNEQFF. The CDR3 DNA reads as TGTGCCGTGCGGGAGCGGGAGGGCCTCAATGAGCAGTTCTTC.

Note on this clonotype: This may come from a read error, since a much larger clone is one base off. The V gene is TRBV29-1, the J gene TRBJ2-3; 7 bases map to TRBD2. The germline gives CDR1 SQVTM, CDR2 ANQGSEA. V lost 6 bases, J lost 2 bases, and 8 bases stayed unmatched. This CDR3 has 14 residues. The CDR3 sequence: CSVLPSGSTDTQYF. For the CDR3, the DNA is TGCAGCGTCCTCCCTAGCGGCTCCACAGATACGCAGTATTTT.

This clonotype was counted only a few times. The chain is built from TRBV21-1 and TRBJ2-4; the DNA was not compared with TRBD1, the D call given in the table. TRBV21-1 is classified as a pseudogene. The CDR3 sequence is 18 residues long. CDR3 in amino acids: CASSQNFRDRVAKNIQYF. In nucleotides, the CDR3 is TGTGCCAGCAGCCAAAACTTCCGGGACAGGGTAGCCAAAAACATTCAGTACTTC.

This clonotype was recorded a few times. The J gene is TRBJ1-4, the V gene TRBV2, with 7 nucleotides matching TRBD1. This CDR3 is built from 17 residues. Germline assignment: CDR1 SNHLY and CDR2 FYNNEI. The V segment lost 3 bases and the J segment 0 bases; nucleotides outside the gene matches: 7. In nucleotides, the CDR3 is TGTGCCAGCAGTGACTGGACAGGCCGAGCAACTAATGAAAAACTGTTTTTT. This translates into CASSDWTGRATNEKLFF.

This clonotype appeared a few times. CDR3 DNA sequence: TGTGCCAGCAGACAGACAGCGGGGGGGTTTAAAAACATTCAGTACTTC. The encoded protein is CASRQTAGGFKNIQYF. The chain is built from TRBV2 and TRBJ2-4, with 10 nucleotides matching TRBD2. This CDR3 contains 16 residues. V lost 6 bases and J lost 4; bases outside the gene matches: 9. Germline lookup yields CDR1 SNHLY and CDR2 FYNNEI.

V usage is TRBV3-1 and J usage is TRBJ2-7; no definite D call. V was cut by 4 bases and J by 7 bases, with 11 bases left in between. Germline V gene sequence: CDR1 LGHDT, CDR2 YNNKEL (reference sequence). The CDR3 sequence is 12 residues long. As DNA, the CDR3 is TGTGCCAGCAGCCTGGACCCCGTAGAGCAGTACTTC. Its translation: CASSLDPVEQYF.

J is TRBJ2-1 and V is TRBV15; D unclear. This CDR3 has 11 residues. Germline CDR1 LNHNV, CDR2 YYDKDF (reference sequence). Deletions cut 3 bases from V and 13 bases from J, with 10 bases between. CDR3 residues: CATSSYKTQFF. CDR3 nucleotides: TGTGCCACCAGCAGCTACAAGACCCAGTTCTTC.

This clonotype appeared a few times. The genes are TRBV4-1 and TRBJ2-1; D is perhaps TRBD2 (6 bases). Germline CDR1 is MGHRA and CDR2 is YSYEKL. This CDR3 is 17 amino acids long. The V gene lost 0 bases and the J gene lost 0 bases, with 12 bases spanning the gap. The CDR3 bases are TGCGCCAGCAGCCAAGACGAACGGGGGAGCTCCTACAATGAGCAGTTCTTC. Translation: CASSQDERGSSYNEQFF.

A few counts support this clonotype. V is TRBV6-5 and J is TRBJ1-5; possible D gene TRBD1, 5 bases. Germline-derived CDR1 and CDR2 are MNHEY and SVGAGI. Trimming pared 6 bases from V and 6 bases from J, leaving 18 bases between. The CDR3 runs 15 residues. CDR3 residues: CASRMGGSGVQPQHF. CDR3 DNA sequence: TGTGCCAGCAGAATGGGGGGTAGCGGTGTTCAGCCCCAGCATTTT.

This clonotype was recorded a few times. This chain links TRBV21-1 with TRBJ1-2; the table assigns TRBD1, which was not confirmed against the DNA. TRBV21-1 is noted as a pseudogene. The CDR3 consists of 15 residues. CDR3 amino acids: CASSKRADSNYGYTF. The CDR3, as DNA: TGTGCCAGCAGCAAAAGAGCGGACAGTAACTATGGCTACACCTTC.

This clonotype has a handful of counts. The rearrangement uses TRBV12-3 or TRBV12-4 and TRBJ2-7; weak D call: TRBD1 (6 bases). The CDR3 extends over 13 amino acids. The V end was cut by 7 bases, the J end by 5 bases, with 15 bases between. CDR3 residues: CASTRDRLDEQYF. The CDR3, as DNA: TGTGCCAGCACCCGAGACAGGCTGGACGAGCAGTACTTC.

CDR3 residues: CSAPKAFTGDYGYTF. The CDR3 region has the DNA TGCAGTGCACCAAAGGCCTTTACAGGGGACTATGGCTACACCTTC. The chain joins TRBV20-1 to TRBJ1-2; TRBD1 agrees at 7 bases. Germline loops: CDR1 DFQATT, CDR2 SNEGSKA (reference sequence). The length of the CDR3 is 15 residues. V was clipped by 6 bases and J by 3 bases; unmatched bases: 13.